What follows are 14 T cell receptor beta chains derived from one specimen sequenced in a study of blood T cell repertoires in COVID-19. The data were produced by immunoSEQ multiplex PCR, yet TCRdb's version contains in-frame clones alone and is incomplete. The table shows fewer than 35,000 clones, with approximately 86% occurring only once. Sequences were obtained from peripheral blood. These receptors came from a man aged 45-65 years with active or convalescent COVID-19.

The chain couples TRBV28 to TRBJ2-5, with 10 bases identical to TRBD1. The CDR3 loop spans 16 amino acids. Trimming at V came to 5 bases and at J to 5 bases, leaving 11 bases not matched to a gene. The germline V gene has CDR1 MDHEN and CDR2 SYDVKM. In DNA, the CDR3 is TGTGCCAGCAGTCCCGACAGGGGGCCTGTAGGGGAGACCCAGTACTTC. This encodes CASSPDRGPVGETQYF.

The chain is built from TRBV29-1 and TRBJ2-7, with D unresolved. Between the trimmed V and J ends, which lost 6 bases and 7 bases, there was a span of 13 bases. Germline V gene data show CDR1 as SQVTM and CDR2 as ANQGSEA. This CDR3 region has 11 residues. In DNA form, the CDR3 reads TGCAGCGTGATCCTAGGCCTGGAGCAGTACTTC. This sequence encodes CSVILGLEQYF.

The chain carries TRBV18 and TRBJ2-2, with D unclear. V was clipped by 6 bases and J by 4 bases, with 15 bases between them. Germline V CDR1 and CDR2: KGHSH, LQKENI. This CDR3 has 15 residues. The CDR3 here is CASSPNYLRTGELFF. CDR3 in DNA: TGTGCCAGCTCCCCGAACTACCTACGCACCGGGGAGCTGTTTTTT.

The rearrangement links TRBV5-6 to TRBJ2-5; D unresolved. There are 14 residues in the CDR3. Germline V gives CDR1 SGHDT, CDR2 YYEEEE. The ends were cut back, 1 base at V and 0 bases at J, with 7 bases in the middle. The CDR3 DNA reads TGTGCCAGCAGCTTGTGGCACAACCAAGAGACCCAGTACTTC. Residues: CASSLWHNQETQYF.

This clone was recorded once. The gene calls are TRBV9 and TRBJ2-5, with 10 bases aligning to TRBD2. Trimming removed 0 bases from V and 1 base from J; junction bases left unmatched: 6. This CDR3 comprises 17 residues. Per germline, CDR1 SGDLS and CDR2 YYNGEE. The CDR3 coding sequence is TGTGCCAGCAGCGTAGGTGGAGCGGGAGGGCTCCAAGAGACCCAGTACTTC. Protein: CASSVGGAGGLQETQYF.

The chain is built from TRBV11-2 and TRBJ2-7, with D possibly matching TRBD1 (6 bases). Per germline, CDR1 SGHAT and CDR2 FQNNGV. The CDR3 sequence is 14 residues long. Between the trimmed V and J ends, which lost 6 bases and 2 bases, there was a span of 14 bases. Here the CDR3 reads CASSLQGPAYEQYF. The DNA for the CDR3 is TGTGCCAGCAGTCTACAGGGCCCAGCCTACGAGCAGTACTTC.

This chain connects TRBV11-3 to TRBJ2-1, with D perhaps matching TRBD1 (6 bases). This CDR3 is built from 16 residues. Per germline, CDR1 SGHNT and CDR2 YENEEA. V lost 3 bases to trimming and J lost 2 bases, with 14 bases between them. CDR3 loop: CASSFETGAPYNEQFF. As DNA, the CDR3 is TGTGCCAGCAGCTTCGAGACAGGAGCCCCCTACAATGAGCAGTTCTTC.

V and J are TRBV28 and TRBJ2-7, with no clear D. CDR3 length: 12 residues. Germline CDR1 is MDHEN and CDR2 is SYDVKM. V was shortened by 4 bases and J by 0 bases, with 4 bases between the two germline ends. CDR3 in DNA: TGTGCCAGCAGTTCCCTCTCCTACGAGCAGTACTTC. Translated, it gives CASSSLSYEQYF.

The CDR3 DNA reads as TGTGCCAGCAGTTTAGCTCGCGTGACTAGCGGGAGTAGCGGTACGCAGTATTTT. Translated: CASSLARVTSGSSGTQYF. The gene calls are TRBV27 and TRBJ2-3, with TRBD2 identical over 12 bases. Unmatched junction bases numbered 14, after V lost 2 bases and J lost 8 bases. The CDR3 is 18 amino acids. From germline, CDR1 is MNHEY and CDR2 SMNVEV (reference sequence).

A single count supports this clone. CDR3 in DNA: TGTGCCAGCAGCTTGGGACAACTCTACAATGAGCAGTTCTTC. Amino acid sequence: CASSLGQLYNEQFF. The chain is built from TRBV7-9 and TRBJ2-1, with D perhaps TRBD1 (6 bases). The germline V gene has CDR1 SEHNR and CDR2 FQNEAQ (reference sequence). Deletions cut 3 bases from V and 3 bases from J, with 9 bases between. The length of the CDR3 is 14 residues.

This chain links TRBV28 with TRBJ2-7; the D gene is possibly TRBD1 (6 bases). The CDR3 contains 14 residues. Germline V CDR1 and CDR2: MDHEN, SYDVKM. V was trimmed by 3 bases and J by 0 bases, leaving 9 bases between them. In DNA form, the CDR3 reads TGTGCCAGCAGTTTTTACAGGGACTCCTACGAGCAGTACTTC. The encoded protein is CASSFYRDSYEQYF. Full variable domain (rest looked up from reference TRBV28 and TRBJ2-7): DVKVTQSSRYLVKRTGEKVFLECVQDMDHENMFWYRQDPGLGLRLIYFSYDVKMKEKGDIPEGYSVSREKKERFSLILESASTNQTSMYLCASSFYRDSYEQYFGPGTRLTVT.

The chain links TRBV9 to TRBJ2-7; 9 bases are a match to TRBD1. The V gene's germline CDR1 is SGDLS and CDR2 YYNGEE. V was pared by 2 bases and J by 4 bases, with 10 bases of the junction left unmatched. The CDR3 extends over 16 amino acids. CDR3 in DNA: TGTGCCAGCAGCGTCACGCCTTACAGGGGGCATTACGAGCAGTACTTC. Protein product: CASSVTPYRGHYEQYF.

The rearrangement uses TRBV28 and TRBJ2-7; TRBD2 might be the D (5 bases). The germline V and J ends were trimmed by 3 bases and 0 bases, with 9 bases remaining between them. CDR3 size: 14 residues. The germline V gene has CDR1 MDHEN and CDR2 SYDVKM. The CDR3 region is CASSFLGSSYEQYF. The DNA of the CDR3 is TGTGCCAGCAGTTTTTTGGGGAGCTCCTACGAGCAGTACTTC.

The genes are TRBV11-2 and TRBJ2-3; the D gene is possibly TRBD1 (5 bases). CDR1 is SGHAT, CDR2 FQNNGV, per germline. Trimming removed 1 base at V and 2 bases at J, with 13 bases between. This CDR3 is 16 amino acids long. The CDR3 loop is CASSLAQGWYTDTQYF. CDR3 DNA: TGTGCCAGCAGCTTAGCTCAGGGCTGGTACACAGATACGCAGTATTTT.